Presented here are 28 T cell receptor beta chains from one specimen sequenced in a study of CD8 T cells in ankylosing spondylitis. TCRdb re-derived calls from the 5' RACE reads in MiXCR, one entry per CDR3 protein. The table has approximately 260,000 distinct CDR3 sequences, about a sixth seen once; the top ten hold around 32%. The sequenced material came from blood, either unsorted or a sorted T cell fraction (not recorded which). Every receptor here comes from a male donor with ankylosing spondylitis or in good health (not recorded which).

The sample holds a few counts of this clonotype. The chain links TRBV6-1 to TRBJ2-1; D may correspond to TRBD1 or TRBD2 (6 bases each). The CDR3 is 15 residues long. V was clipped by 7 bases and J by 5 bases, with 18 bases between them. In germline, CDR1 is MNHNS, CDR2 SASEGT. CDR3 DNA sequence: TGTGCCAGCACCCTGGGGCTAGGGGGGCACAATGAGCAGTTCTTC. It specifies CASTLGLGGHNEQFF.

The rearrangement joins TRBV7-6 to TRBJ2-7, with D possibly called TRBD1 or TRBD2 (5 bases each). The germline V and J ends were trimmed by 3 bases and 3 bases, with 12 bases remaining between them. From germline, CDR1 is SGHVS and CDR2 FNYEAQ. CDR3 length: 14 residues. In DNA form, the CDR3 reads TGTGCCAGCAGCTTGGGGACGGGGTACTACGAGCAGTACTTC. This translates into CASSLGTGYYEQYF.

This chain uses TRBV4-1 with TRBJ2-1; D is possibly TRBD2 (5 bases). V was trimmed by 0 bases and J by 4 bases, leaving 10 bases between them. The CDR3 spans 15 residues. Germline-derived CDR1 and CDR2 are MGHRA and YSYEKL. CDR3 coding DNA: TGCGCCAGCAGCCAAGAGTCGGGGAATTACAATGAGCAGTTCTTC. It specifies CASSQESGNYNEQFF.

This clonotype was detected a few times. The chain recombines TRBV29-1 with TRBJ2-7; a weak D match, TRBD2 (7 bases). This CDR3 contains 15 residues. The V end lost 0 bases, the J end lost 5 bases, and 17 bases lay between the germline ends. Germline V CDR1 and CDR2: SQVTM, ANQGSEA. CDR3 DNA: TGCAGCGTTGAAGATGTGGGGGGGGCGGTGAACGAGCAGTACTTC. Its protein product is CSVEDVGGAVNEQYF.

This chain uses TRBV28 with TRBJ2-3; D remains unclear. The V end lost 6 bases, the J end lost 1 base, and 8 bases lay between the germline ends. Germline V gene sequence: CDR1 MDHEN, CDR2 SYDVKM. This CDR3 region has 13 residues. The CDR3 spells CASRSVGTDTQYF. As DNA, the CDR3 is TGTGCCAGCAGGTCCGTGGGCACAGATACGCAGTATTTT.

In its sample, this clonotype was seen a few times. The chain uses TRBV5-1 and TRBJ1-6; the D gene is possibly TRBD1 (5 bases). CDR3 length: 14 residues. V dropped 0 bases and J dropped 5 bases, with 6 bases sitting between them. The germline CDR1 and CDR2 sequences are SGHRS and YFSETQ. The CDR3 loop is CASSLEQDNSPLHF. Written as DNA, the CDR3 is TGCGCCAGCAGCTTGGAACAGGATAATTCACCCCTCCACTTT.

The chain employs TRBV29-1 and TRBJ1-2, with TRBD1 identical over 9 bases. V shed 6 bases and J 5 bases; nucleotides not matched to a gene: 10. CDR3 length: 14 residues. Germline assignment: CDR1 SQVTM and CDR2 ANQGSEA. Here the CDR3 reads CSVPHRDRAYGYTF. The CDR3 bases are TGCAGCGTGCCTCACCGGGACAGGGCGTATGGCTACACCTTC.

This clonotype was detected ten times or more. This chain joins TRBV4-2 and TRBJ2-2; TRBD1 might be the D (7 bases). CDR3 size: 15 residues. Germline CDR1 and CDR2: LGHNA and YNFKEQ. V gave up 4 bases and J gave up 2 bases, with 11 bases separating them. The CDR3 protein is CASSPRDSNTGELFF. For the CDR3, the DNA is TGTGCCAGCAGCCCGCGGGACAGTAACACCGGGGAGCTGTTTTTT.

This clonotype was observed a few times. This chain uses TRBV6-2 or TRBV6-3 with TRBJ2-2; 7 positions agree with TRBD1. CDR3 size: 17 residues. V was clipped by 1 base and J by 5 bases; unmatched bases: 10. The germline CDR1 and CDR2 sequences are MNHEY and SVGEGT. CDR3 protein: CASSYLPETGNTGELFF. The CDR3 DNA reads TGTGCCAGCAGTTACTTGCCAGAGACAGGGAATACCGGGGAGCTGTTTTTT.

This clonotype came up many times. CDR3 DNA: TGCGCCAGCAGCCCGCAGAACCCTTCAAGACTAGCGGGAGTTAATGAGCAGTTCTTC. Translating it yields CASSPQNPSRLAGVNEQFF. The V call is TRBV4-3, the J call TRBJ2-1, with 12 bases matching TRBD2. V lost 4 bases and J lost 7; bases outside the gene matches: 17. Per germline, CDR1 LGHNA and CDR2 YSLEER. The CDR3 length is 19 residues.

In regard to this clonotype: The germline gene is not matched at one end of the junction; a read error may be the cause. J is TRBJ2-2 and V is TRBV7-9; 9 bases match TRBD1. The V gene's germline CDR1 is SEHNR and CDR2 FQNEAQ (reference sequence). The CDR3 consists of 15 residues. CDR3 DNA sequence: TGTGCCAGCATCTTAGCGACAGGGGGATACGGGGAGCTGTTTTTT. It is translated as CASILATGGYGELFF. Filled out from reference TRBV7-9 and TRBJ2-2, the complete variable domain reads DTGVSQNPRHKITKRGQNVTFRCDPISEHNRLYWYRQTLGQGPEFLTYFQNEAQLEKSRLLSDRFSAERPKGSFSTLEIQRTEQGDSAMYLCASILATGGYGELFFGEGSRLTVL.

This clonotype was counted once. V gene TRBV6-5 combines with J gene TRBJ2-1; 11 nucleotides align to TRBD2. The junction had 0 bases not matched to a gene; V was cut back by 2 bases and J by 6 bases. Germline V gives CDR1 MNHEY, CDR2 SVGAGI. The CDR3 spans 14 residues. CDR3 sequence: CASSYGTSGNEQFF. The CDR3 DNA reads TGTGCCAGCAGTTACGGGACTAGCGGCAATGAGCAGTTCTTC.

A few counts support this clonotype. The chain recombines TRBV6-5 with TRBJ1-1; D is possibly TRBD1 (5 bases). The CDR3 runs to 15 residues. The germline V gene has CDR1 MNHEY and CDR2 SVGAGI. V dropped 4 bases and J dropped 3 bases, with 15 bases sitting between them. CDR3: CASSSNLGDDTEAFF. As DNA, the CDR3 is TGTGCCAGCAGTTCAAATTTGGGGGATGACACTGAAGCTTTCTTT.

This chain links TRBV6-5 with TRBJ2-1, with 10 bases matching TRBD2. This CDR3 contains 13 residues. CDR1 is MNHEY, CDR2 SVGAGI, per germline. Unmatched junction bases numbered 3, after V lost 7 bases and J lost 6 bases. CDR3 sequence: CASTWTSGNEQFF. The CDR3 region has the DNA TGTGCCAGCACTTGGACTAGCGGCAATGAGCAGTTCTTC.

The V call is TRBV4-3, the J call TRBJ2-5; D is unclear. Germline V gene sequence: CDR1 LGHNA, CDR2 YSLEER. This CDR3 has 13 residues. Trimming stripped 1 base from V and 5 bases from J, with 8 bases between. CDR3 nucleotides: TGCGCCAGCAGCCAAGTTCGTGGGGAGACCCAGTACTTC. This translates into CASSQVRGETQYF.

This clonotype appeared a few times. The chain uses TRBV4-3 and TRBJ2-7; D call uncertain. The CDR3 has 13 amino acids. V lost 1 base and J lost 1, with 5 bases in between. Germline lookup yields CDR1 LGHNA and CDR2 YSLEER. The CDR3 DNA follows: TGCGCCAGCAGCCAAGGGCGTTCCTACGAGCAGTACTTC. Protein product: CASSQGRSYEQYF.

The chain has TRBV4-3 and TRBJ2-3; no firm D call. This CDR3 contains 14 residues. Germline loops: CDR1 LGHNA, CDR2 YSLEER. Trimming cost V 2 bases and J 3 bases, with 9 bases left between them. CDR3 in DNA: TGCGCCAGCAGCCAACACCGGGCTACAGATACGCAGTATTTT. This codes for CASSQHRATDTQYF.

This clonotype was detected only a few times. The chain links TRBV4-1 to TRBJ2-5, with D unclear. The CDR3 has 13 residues. In germline, CDR1 is MGHRA, CDR2 YSYEKL. Trimming pared 0 bases from V and 7 bases from J, leaving 9 bases between. The CDR3 DNA is TGCGCCAGCAGCCAAGAGGGTGAAGGGACCCAGTACTTC. It encodes CASSQEGEGTQYF.

This clonotype was found a few times. V and J are TRBV29-1 and TRBJ2-3, with 9 bases identical to TRBD2. Per the germline V gene, CDR1 is SQVTM and CDR2 is ANQGSEA. The CDR3 extends over 16 amino acids. Trimming at V came to 6 bases and at J to 6 bases, leaving 16 bases not matched to a gene. CDR3 nucleotide sequence: TGCAGCGTAGAGATAGCGGGAGTAAAACTGCTTGATACGCAGTATTTT. Translating gives CSVEIAGVKLLDTQYF.

V is TRBV6-5 and J is TRBJ2-1, with TRBD2 identical over 7 bases. Germline V lookup: CDR1 MNHEY, CDR2 SVGAGI. J was trimmed by 9 bases and V by 0 bases; bases with no gene match: 5. CDR3 size: 14 residues. This chain's CDR3 is CASSYSAGESEQFF. The CDR3 DNA reads as TGTGCCAGCAGTTACTCGGCGGGAGAGAGTGAGCAGTTCTTC.

The chain employs TRBV5-4 and TRBJ2-7; 12 nucleotides line up with TRBD2. Germline CDR1 and CDR2: SGHNT and YYREEE (reference sequence). V dropped 4 bases and J dropped 4; count of bases not matched to a gene: 9. CDR3 length: 16 residues. This chain's CDR3 is CASSRLAGEVLYEQYF. The DNA of the CDR3 is TGTGCCAGCAGCCGACTAGCGGGAGAAGTGTTATACGAGCAGTACTTC.

This clonotype was seen a few times. The J gene is TRBJ2-2, the V gene TRBV10-3, with TRBD2 matching over 11 bases. The CDR3 covers 19 residues. Germline trimming cut 6 bases from V and 0 bases from J; bases unmatched to any gene: 12. CDR1 is ENHRY and CDR2 is SYGVKD in the germline V gene. The CDR3 loop reads CAISGVLAGGRSNTGELFF. The CDR3 coding sequence is TGTGCCATCAGCGGCGTCTTAGCGGGAGGGCGATCGAACACCGGGGAGCTGTTTTTT.

A remark on this clonotype: The junction and the germline gene differ at one end; a read error may be behind it. The chain employs TRBV29-1 and TRBJ1-1, with D unresolved. This CDR3 is 14 amino acids long. Germline CDR1 SQVTM, CDR2 ANQGSEA. Written as DNA, the CDR3 is TGCAGCATTGAAAACCCGGCCGGTGACACTGAAGCTTTCTTT. This gives the protein CSIENPAGDTEAFF.

This clonotype was detected many times. The chain carries TRBV9 and TRBJ2-5, with 15 nucleotides matching TRBD2. The J segment lost 9 bases and the V segment lost 0 bases, leaving 6 bases of the junction unmatched. Germline CDR1 and CDR2: SGDLS and YYNGEE. This CDR3 comprises 16 residues. The chain's CDR3 is CASSVGSGLAGGSQYF. The CDR3 DNA reads TGTGCCAGCAGCGTAGGTTCGGGACTAGCGGGAGGTTCCCAGTACTTC.

V gene TRBV19 combines with J gene TRBJ1-5, with no clear D. Germline-derived CDR1 and CDR2 are LNHDA and SQIVND (reference sequence). V lost 2 bases to trimming and J lost 0 bases, with 14 bases between them. The CDR3 contains 17 residues. The CDR3 sequence is CASSISEGHNSNQPQHF. In DNA form, the CDR3 reads TGTGCCAGTAGTATATCGGAGGGCCATAATAGCAATCAGCCCCAGCATTTT. The variable domain in full, with the rest retrieved from reference TRBV19 and TRBJ1-5, is DGGITQSPKYLFRKEGQNVTLSCEQNLNHDAMYWYRQDPGQGLRLIYYSQIVNDFQKGDIAEGYSVSREKKESFPLTVTSAQKNPTAFYLCASSISEGHNSNQPQHFGDGTRLSIL.

This clonotype was counted only a few times. The rearrangement uses TRBV7-8 and TRBJ2-6, with 13 nucleotides matching TRBD2. The germline V gene has CDR1 SGHVS and CDR2 FQNEAQ. Trimming at V came to 5 bases and at J to 4 bases, leaving 14 bases not matched to a gene. CDR3 length: 20 residues. CDR3 region: CASSLGLAGAYFRGANVLTF. The CDR3, as DNA: TGTGCCAGCAGCCTCGGACTAGCGGGAGCCTACTTTCGAGGGGCCAACGTCCTGACTTTC.

This clonotype occurred many times. The chain has TRBV12-3 or TRBV12-4 and TRBJ1-2; D is ambiguous. The CDR3 is 16 amino acids. Between the trimmed V and J ends, which lost 6 bases and 5 bases, there was a span of 22 bases. The CDR3 DNA reads TGTGCCAGCAGCCGCGCCCTCCGAGGTACTCGATATGGCTACACCTTC. Its protein product is CASSRALRGTRYGYTF.

This clonotype was seen more than once but under ten times. V gene TRBV12-3 or TRBV12-4 combines with J gene TRBJ2-2, with 8 bases fitting TRBD2. The V segment lost 3 bases and the J segment 3 bases; nucleotides outside the gene matches: 9. CDR3 length: 17 residues. The CDR3 coding sequence is TGTGCCAGCAGTTTCCGTCCCGACGGGAGGGACACCGGGGAGCTGTTTTTT. Protein sequence: CASSFRPDGRDTGELFF.